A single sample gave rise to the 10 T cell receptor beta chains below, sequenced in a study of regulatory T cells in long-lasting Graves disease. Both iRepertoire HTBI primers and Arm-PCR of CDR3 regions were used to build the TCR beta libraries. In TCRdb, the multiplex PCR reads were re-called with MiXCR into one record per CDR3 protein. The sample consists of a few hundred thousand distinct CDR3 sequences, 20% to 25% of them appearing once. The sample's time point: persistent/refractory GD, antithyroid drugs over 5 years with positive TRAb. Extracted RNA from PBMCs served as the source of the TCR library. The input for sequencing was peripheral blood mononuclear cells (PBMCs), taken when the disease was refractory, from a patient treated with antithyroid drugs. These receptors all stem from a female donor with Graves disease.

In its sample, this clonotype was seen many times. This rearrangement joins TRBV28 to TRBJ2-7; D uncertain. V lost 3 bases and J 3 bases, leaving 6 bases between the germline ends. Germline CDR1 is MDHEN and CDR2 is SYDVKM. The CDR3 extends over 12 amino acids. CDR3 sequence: CASSFQNYEQYF. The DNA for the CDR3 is TGTGCCAGCAGTTTTCAGAACTACGAGCAGTACTTC.

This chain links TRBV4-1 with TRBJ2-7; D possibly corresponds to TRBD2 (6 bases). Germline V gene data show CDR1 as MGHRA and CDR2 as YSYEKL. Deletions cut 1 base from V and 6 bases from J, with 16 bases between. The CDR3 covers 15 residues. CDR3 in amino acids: CASSQVVGLIPEQYF. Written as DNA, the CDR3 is TGCGCCAGCAGCCAAGTGGTGGGACTTATCCCCGAGCAGTACTTC.

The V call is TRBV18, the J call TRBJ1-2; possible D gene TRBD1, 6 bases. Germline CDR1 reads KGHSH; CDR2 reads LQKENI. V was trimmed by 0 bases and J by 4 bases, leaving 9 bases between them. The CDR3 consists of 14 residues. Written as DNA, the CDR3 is TGTGCCAGCTCACCACCGGAGACAGGCTATGGCTACACCTTC. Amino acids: CASSPPETGYGYTF. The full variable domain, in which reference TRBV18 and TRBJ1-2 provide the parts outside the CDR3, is NAGVMQNPRHLVRRRGQEARLRCSPMKGHSHVYWYRQLPEEGLKFMVYLQKENIIDESGMPKERFSAEFPKEGPSILRIQQVVRGDSAAYFCASSPPETGYGYTFGSGTRLTVV.

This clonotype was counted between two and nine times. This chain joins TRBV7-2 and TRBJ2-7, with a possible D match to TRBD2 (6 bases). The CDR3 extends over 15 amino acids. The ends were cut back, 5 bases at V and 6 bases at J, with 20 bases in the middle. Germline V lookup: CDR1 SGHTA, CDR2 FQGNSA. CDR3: CASSRLAAGGAEQYF. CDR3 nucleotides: TGTGCCAGCAGCCGACTGGCTGCCGGAGGGGCCGAGCAGTACTTC.

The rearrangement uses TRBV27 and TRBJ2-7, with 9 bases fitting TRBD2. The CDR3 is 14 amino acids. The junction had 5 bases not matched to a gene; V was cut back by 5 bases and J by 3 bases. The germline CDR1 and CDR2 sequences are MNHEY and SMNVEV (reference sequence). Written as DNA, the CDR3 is TGTGCCAGCAGTCGTAGCGGGAGAGACTACGAGCAGTACTTC. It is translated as CASSRSGRDYEQYF.

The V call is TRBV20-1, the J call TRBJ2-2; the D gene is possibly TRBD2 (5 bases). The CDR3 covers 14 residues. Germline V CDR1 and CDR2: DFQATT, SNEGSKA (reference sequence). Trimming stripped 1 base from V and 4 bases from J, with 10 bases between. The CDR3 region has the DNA TGCAGTGCTAGAGGGACTTTCGGCACCGGGGAGCTGTTTTTT. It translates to CSARGTFGTGELFF.

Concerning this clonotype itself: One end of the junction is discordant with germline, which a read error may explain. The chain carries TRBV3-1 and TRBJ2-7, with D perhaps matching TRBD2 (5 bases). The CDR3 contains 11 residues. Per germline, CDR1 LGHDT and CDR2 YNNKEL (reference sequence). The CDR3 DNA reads TGTGCCAGCAGCCAAGGGGAGAGGGAGCTCTTC. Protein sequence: CASSQGERELF.

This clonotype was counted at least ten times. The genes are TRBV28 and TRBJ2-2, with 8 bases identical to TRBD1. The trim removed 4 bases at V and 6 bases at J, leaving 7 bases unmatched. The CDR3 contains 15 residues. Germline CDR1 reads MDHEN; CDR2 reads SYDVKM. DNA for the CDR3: TGTGCCAGCAGTTCTCGGACAGGGTTGGCCGGGGAGCTGTTTTTT. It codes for CASSSRTGLAGELFF.

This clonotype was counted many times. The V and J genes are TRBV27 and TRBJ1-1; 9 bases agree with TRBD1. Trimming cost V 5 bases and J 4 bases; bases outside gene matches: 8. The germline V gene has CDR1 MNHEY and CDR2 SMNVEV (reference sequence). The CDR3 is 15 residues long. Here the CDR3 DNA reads TGTGCCAGCAGTGGTTACAGGGGGCCTCGCACTGAAGCTTTCTTT. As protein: CASSGYRGPRTEAFF.

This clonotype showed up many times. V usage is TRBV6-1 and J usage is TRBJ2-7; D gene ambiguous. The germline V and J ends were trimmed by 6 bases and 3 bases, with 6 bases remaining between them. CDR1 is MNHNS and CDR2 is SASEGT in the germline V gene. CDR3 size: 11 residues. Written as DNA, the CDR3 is TGTGCCAGCAGGACCAACTACGAGCAGTACTTC. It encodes CASRTNYEQYF.